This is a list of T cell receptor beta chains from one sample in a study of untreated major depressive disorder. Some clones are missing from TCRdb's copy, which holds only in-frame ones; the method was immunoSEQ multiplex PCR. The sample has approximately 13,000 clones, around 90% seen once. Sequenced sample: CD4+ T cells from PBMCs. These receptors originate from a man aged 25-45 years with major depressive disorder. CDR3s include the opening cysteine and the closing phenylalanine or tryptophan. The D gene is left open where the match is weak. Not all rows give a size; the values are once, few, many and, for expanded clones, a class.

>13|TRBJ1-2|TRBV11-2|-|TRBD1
CASSPDRDYGYTF
TGTGCCAGCAGCCCCGACAGGGATTATGGCTACACCTTC
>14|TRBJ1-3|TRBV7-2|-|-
CASSLEFSGNTIYF
TGTGCCAGCAGCTTAGAGTTCTCTGGAAACACCATATATTTT
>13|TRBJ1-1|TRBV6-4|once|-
CASFSGPNTEAFF
TGTGCCAGCTTCTCGGGACCGAACACTGAAGCTTTCTTT
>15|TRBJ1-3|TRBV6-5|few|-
CASRRDGYSGNTIYF
TGTGCCAGCAGAAGAGACGGATACTCTGGAAACACCATATATTTT
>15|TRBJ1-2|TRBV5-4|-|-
CASSPGSRVNYGYTF
TGTGCCAGCAGCCCGGGCTCCAGGGTTAACTATGGCTACACCTTC
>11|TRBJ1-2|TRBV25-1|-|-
CASGGTFDYTF
TGTGCCAGTGGGGGGACATTTGACTACACCTTC
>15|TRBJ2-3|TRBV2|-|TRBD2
CASSILAGGIDTQYF
TGTGCCAGCAGTATTCTAGCGGGGGGGATAGATACGCAGTATTTT
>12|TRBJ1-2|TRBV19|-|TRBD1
CASGTGTYGYTF
TGTGCCAGTGGGACAGGGACGTATGGCTACACCTTC
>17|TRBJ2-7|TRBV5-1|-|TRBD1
CASSLAPPEQGAGEQYF
TGCGCCAGCAGCTTGGCACCCCCGGAACAGGGGGCGGGGGAGCAGTACTTC
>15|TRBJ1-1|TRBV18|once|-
CASSPVTVTNTEAFF
TGTGCCAGCTCACCGGTGACAGTAACGAACACTGAAGCTTTCTTT
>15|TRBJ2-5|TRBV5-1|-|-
CASSTTVGGQETQYF
TGCGCCAGCAGCACCACCGTTGGGGGCCAAGAGACCCAGTACTTC
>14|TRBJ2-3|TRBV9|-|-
CASSGRGEADTQYF
TGTGCCAGCAGCGGCAGGGGGGAGGCAGATACGCAGTATTTT
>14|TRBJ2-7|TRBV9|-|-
CASSERNRTPEQYF
TGTGCCAGCAGCGAGCGAAACAGGACGCCCGAGCAGTACTTC
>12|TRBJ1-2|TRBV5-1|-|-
CASSWDNYGYTF
TGCGCCAGCAGCTGGGACAACTATGGCTACACCTTC
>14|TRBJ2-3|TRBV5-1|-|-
CASSSQRPTDTQYF
TGCGCCAGCAGCTCACAGAGACCCACAGATACGCAGTATTTT
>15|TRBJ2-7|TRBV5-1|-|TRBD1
CASSLGGTGLYEQYF
TGCGCCAGCAGCTTGGGTGGGACAGGCTTGTACGAGCAGTACTTC
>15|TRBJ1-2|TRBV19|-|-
CASSTSLAASYGYTF
TGTGCCAGTAGTACCAGCCTAGCCGCGTCCTATGGCTACACCTTC
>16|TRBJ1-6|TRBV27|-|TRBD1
CASSLLQGAYNSPLHF
TGTGCCAGCAGTTTATTGCAGGGGGCTTATAATTCACCCCTCCACTTT
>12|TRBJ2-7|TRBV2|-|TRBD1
CAIWDRDYEQYF
TGTGCCATCTGGGACAGGGACTACGAGCAGTACTTC
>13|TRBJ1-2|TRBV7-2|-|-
CASSRDRNYGYTF
TGTGCCAGCAGCCGAGACAGGAACTATGGCTACACCTTC
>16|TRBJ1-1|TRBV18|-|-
CASSPLARASNTEAFF
TGTGCCAGCTCACCTTTGGCCCGGGCCTCGAACACTGAAGCTTTCTTT
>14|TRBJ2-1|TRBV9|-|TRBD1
CASSENRGYNEQFF
TGTGCCAGCAGCGAAAACAGGGGGTACAATGAGCAGTTCTTC
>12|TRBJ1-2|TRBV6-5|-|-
CASSQQVGGYTF
TGTGCCAGCAGCCAACAGGTTGGGGGCTACACCTTC
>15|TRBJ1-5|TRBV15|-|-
CATSWGGSWKQPQHF
TGTGCCACCAGCTGGGGGGGGAGTTGGAAACAGCCCCAGCATTTT
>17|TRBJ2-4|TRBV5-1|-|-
CASSLHDPLLAKNIQYF
TGCGCCAGCAGCTTGCACGACCCATTACTAGCCAAAAACATTCAGTACTTC
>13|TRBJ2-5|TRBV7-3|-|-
CASSPGVGETQYF
TGTGCCAGCAGCCCCGGTGTGGGGGAGACCCAGTACTTC
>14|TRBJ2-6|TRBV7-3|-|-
CASSPSSGANVLTF
TGTGCCAGCAGCCCGTCCTCTGGGGCCAACGTCCTGACTTTC
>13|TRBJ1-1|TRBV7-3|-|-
CASSWTSNTEAFF
TGTGCCAGCAGCTGGACATCGAACACTGAAGCTTTCTTT
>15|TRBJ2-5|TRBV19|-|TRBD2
CASRWTSHPQETQYF
TGTGCCAGTAGATGGACTAGTCACCCACAAGAGACCCAGTACTTC
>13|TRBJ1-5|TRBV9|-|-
CASSVDSDQPQHF
TGTGCCAGCAGCGTAGATTCGGATCAGCCCCAGCATTTT
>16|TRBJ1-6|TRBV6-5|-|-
CASSYGGQLYNSPLHF
TGTGCCAGCAGTTACGGCGGACAGCTTTATAATTCACCCCTCCACTTT
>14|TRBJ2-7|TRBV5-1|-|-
CASSLDSRRDEQYF
TGCGCCAGCAGCTTGGACAGCCGCAGGGACGAGCAGTACTTC
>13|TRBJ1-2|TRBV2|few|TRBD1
CASSATGATGYTF
TGTGCCAGCAGTGCTACAGGGGCTACAGGCTACACCTTC
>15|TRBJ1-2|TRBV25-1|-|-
CASSARAGTYNGYTF
TGTGCCAGCAGTGCGCGAGCCGGGACATATAATGGCTACACCTTC
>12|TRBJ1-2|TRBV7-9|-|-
CASSRLLNGYTF
TGTGCCAGCAGCCGACTACTGAATGGCTACACCTTC
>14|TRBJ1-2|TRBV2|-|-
CASSDGGTWGGYTF
TGTGCCAGCTCAGACGGGGGGACATGGGGCGGCTACACCTTC
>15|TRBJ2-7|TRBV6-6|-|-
CASSSAGARYYEQYF
TGTGCCAGCAGTTCCGCAGGGGCCAGATACTACGAGCAGTACTTC
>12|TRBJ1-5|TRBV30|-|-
CAWSPGDQPQHF
TGTGCCTGGAGTCCAGGGGATCAGCCCCAGCATTTT
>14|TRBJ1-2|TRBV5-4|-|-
CASSFRGGKGGYTF
TGTGCCAGCAGCTTTCGGGGAGGGAAGGGTGGCTACACCTTC
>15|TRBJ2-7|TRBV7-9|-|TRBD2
CASSLASGGTYEQYF
TGTGCCAGCAGCTTAGCTAGCGGGGGGACCTACGAGCAGTACTTC
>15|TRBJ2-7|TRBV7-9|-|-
CASSKGAGKGYEQYF
TGTGCCAGCAGCAAGGGGGCGGGGAAAGGTTACGAGCAGTACTTC
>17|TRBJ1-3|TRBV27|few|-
CASSSAVWGYRRNTIYF
TGTGCCAGCAGTTCAGCCGTTTGGGGTTATAGGCGAAACACCATATATTTT
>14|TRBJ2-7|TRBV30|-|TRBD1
CAWSADRVFSEQYF
TGTGCCTGGAGCGCGGACAGGGTTTTCTCCGAGCAGTACTTC
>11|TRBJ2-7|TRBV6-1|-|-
CASRAGPEQYF
TGTGCCAGCAGGGCGGGACCCGAGCAGTACTTC
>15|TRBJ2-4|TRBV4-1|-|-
CASSQAGVAKNIQYF
TGCGCCAGCAGCCAAGCGGGGGTAGCCAAAAACATTCAGTACTTC
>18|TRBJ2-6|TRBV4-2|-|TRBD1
CASSQRRTGLTGANVLTF
TGTGCCAGCAGCCAACGCCGGACAGGGTTAACAGGGGCCAACGTCCTGACTTTC
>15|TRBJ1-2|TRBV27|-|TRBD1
CASRPGQAFGYGYTF
TGTGCCAGCAGGCCCGGACAGGCTTTCGGATATGGCTACACCTTC
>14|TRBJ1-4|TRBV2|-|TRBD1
CASGSTGRGEKLFF
TGTGCCAGCGGGTCGACAGGGCGCGGTGAAAAACTGTTTTTT
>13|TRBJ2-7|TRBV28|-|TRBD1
CASSRQGSYEQYF
TGTGCCAGCAGTAGACAGGGCTCCTACGAGCAGTACTTC
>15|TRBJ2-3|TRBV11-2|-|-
CASSRPRSNTDTQYF
TGTGCCAGCAGCCGGCCGAGGTCCAACACAGATACGCAGTATTTT
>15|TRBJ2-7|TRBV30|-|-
CAWSAPPKGHYEQYF
TGTGCCTGGAGTGCTCCTCCCAAGGGGCACTACGAGCAGTACTTC
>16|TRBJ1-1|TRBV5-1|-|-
CASSLDRGGQNTEAFF
TGCGCCAGCAGCTTGGATCGTGGTGGGCAGAACACTGAAGCTTTCTTT
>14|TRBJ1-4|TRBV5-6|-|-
CASSFQGTNEKLFF
TGTGCCAGCAGCTTCCAGGGGACTAATGAAAAACTGTTTTTT
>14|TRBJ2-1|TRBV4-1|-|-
CASSIPGDRTGKFF
TGCGCCAGCAGCATTCCTGGGGACCGGACGGGAAAGTTCTTC